This T cell receptor (beta chain) was sequenced for a study of beta chain features in type 1 diabetes. Concerning this clone: What it recognizes is unknown.

Expressed TCRB transcripts got sequenced, as all isolated RNA was reverse transcribed. Data came from immunoSEQ multiplex PCR; TCRdb stores just in-frame clones and leaves some out. In the table there are about 410,000 clones, around 14% of which are singletons. Study-wide results and caveats: Diminished insertions and augmented deletions at VDJ junctions characterized type 1 diabetes patients. Amplification by PCR could prefer shorter templates, with the same effect in patients and controls.

This receptor was taken from a man younger than 40 in good health. The material sequenced was naive CD4+ T cells from blood.

CDR3 nucleotides: TGTGCCAGCAGCCCCACTGGGACGACACCAGGGACCCAGTACTTC. Its protein is CASSPTGTTPGTQYF. The chain is built from TRBV7-2 and TRBJ2-5; D is possibly TRBD1 or TRBD2 (5 bases each). CDR3 length: 15 residues. Germline CDR1 and CDR2: SGHTA and FQGNSA. V gave up 5 bases and J gave up 7 bases, with 20 bases separating them.